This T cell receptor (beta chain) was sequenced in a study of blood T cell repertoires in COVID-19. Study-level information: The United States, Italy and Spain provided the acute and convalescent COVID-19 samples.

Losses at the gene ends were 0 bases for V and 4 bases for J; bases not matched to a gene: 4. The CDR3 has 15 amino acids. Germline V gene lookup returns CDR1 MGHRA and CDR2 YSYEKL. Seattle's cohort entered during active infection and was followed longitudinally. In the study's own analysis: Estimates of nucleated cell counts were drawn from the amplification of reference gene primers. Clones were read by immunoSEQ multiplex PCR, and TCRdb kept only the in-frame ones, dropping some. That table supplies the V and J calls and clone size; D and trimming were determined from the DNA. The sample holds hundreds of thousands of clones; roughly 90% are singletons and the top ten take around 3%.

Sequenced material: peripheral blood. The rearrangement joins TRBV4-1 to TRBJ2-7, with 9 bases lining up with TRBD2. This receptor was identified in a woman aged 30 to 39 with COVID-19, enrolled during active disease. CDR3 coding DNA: TGCGCCAGCAGCCAAGATAGGCTAGCGGGGTACGAGCAGTACTTC. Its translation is CASSQDRLAGYEQYF.